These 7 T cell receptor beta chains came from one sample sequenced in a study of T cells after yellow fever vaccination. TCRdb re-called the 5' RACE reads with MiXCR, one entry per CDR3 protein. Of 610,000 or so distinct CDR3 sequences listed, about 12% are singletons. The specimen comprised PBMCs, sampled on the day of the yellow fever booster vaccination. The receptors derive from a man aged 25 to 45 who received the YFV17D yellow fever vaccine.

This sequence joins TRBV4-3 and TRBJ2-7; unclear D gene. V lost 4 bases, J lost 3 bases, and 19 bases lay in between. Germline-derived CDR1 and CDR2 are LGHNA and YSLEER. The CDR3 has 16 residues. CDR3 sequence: CASSLDGQAVFYEQYF. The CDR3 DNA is TGCGCCAGCAGCCTCGATGGGCAGGCGGTCTTCTACGAGCAGTACTTC.

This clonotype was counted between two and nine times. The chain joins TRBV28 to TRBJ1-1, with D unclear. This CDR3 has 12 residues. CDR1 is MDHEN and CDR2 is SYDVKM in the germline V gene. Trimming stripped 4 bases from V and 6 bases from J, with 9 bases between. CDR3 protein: CASSSLRPEAFF. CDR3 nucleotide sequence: TGTGCCAGCAGTTCGTTGCGTCCTGAAGCTTTCTTT. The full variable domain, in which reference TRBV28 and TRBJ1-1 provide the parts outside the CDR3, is DVKVTQSSRYLVKRTGEKVFLECVQDMDHENMFWYRQDPGLGLRLIYFSYDVKMKEKGDIPEGYSVSREKKERFSLILESASTNQTSMYLCASSSLRPEAFFGQGTRLTVV.

CDR3: CASSLSATGAGELFF. CDR3 DNA sequence: TGTGCCAGCAGCTTATCAGCGACAGGTGCCGGGGAGCTGTTTTTT. The chain links TRBV7-3 to TRBJ2-2; a weak D match, TRBD1 (6 bases). Trimming left V 2 bases short and J 6 bases short, with 13 bases between. The CDR3 runs 15 residues. CDR1 is SGHTA, CDR2 FQGTGA, per germline.

The CDR3 here is CASGRQGVSQEQYF. DNA for the CDR3: TGTGCCAGCGGCCGACAGGGAGTTTCGCAGGAGCAGTACTTC. The chain employs TRBV6-2 or TRBV6-3 and TRBJ2-7; 7 bases agree with TRBD1. Trimming cost V 8 bases and J 7 bases; bases outside gene matches: 14. The CDR3 contains 14 residues. In germline, CDR1 is MNHEY, CDR2 SVGEGT.

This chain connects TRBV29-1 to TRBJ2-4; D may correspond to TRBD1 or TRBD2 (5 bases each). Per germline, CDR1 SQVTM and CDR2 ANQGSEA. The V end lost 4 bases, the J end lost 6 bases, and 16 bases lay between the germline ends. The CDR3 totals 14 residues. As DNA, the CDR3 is TGCAGCGTTGCGGTCGGGGCTGTGGGAAACATTCAGTACTTC. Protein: CSVAVGAVGNIQYF.

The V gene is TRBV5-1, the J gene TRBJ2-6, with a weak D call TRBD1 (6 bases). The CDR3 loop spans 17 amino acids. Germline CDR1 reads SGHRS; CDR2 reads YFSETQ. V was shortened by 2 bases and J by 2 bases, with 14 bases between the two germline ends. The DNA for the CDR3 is TGCGCCAGCAGCTTCCAGGGGAACCCACCTGGGGCCAACGTCCTGACTTTC. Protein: CASSFQGNPPGANVLTF. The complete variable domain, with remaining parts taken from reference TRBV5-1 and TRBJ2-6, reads KAGVTQTPRYLIKTRGQQVTLSCSPISGHRSVSWYQQTPGQGLQFLFEYFSETQRNKGNFPGRFSGRQFSNSRSEMNVSTLELGDSALYLCASSFQGNPPGANVLTFGAGSRLTVL.

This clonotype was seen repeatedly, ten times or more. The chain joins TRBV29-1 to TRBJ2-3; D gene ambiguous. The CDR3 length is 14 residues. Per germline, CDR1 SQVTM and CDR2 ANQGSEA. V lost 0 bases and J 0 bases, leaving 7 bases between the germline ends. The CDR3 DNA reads TGCAGCGTTGAAGAAGGTGCTAGCACAGATACGCAGTATTTT. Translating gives CSVEEGASTDTQYF.